This TCR beta chain was obtained from a study of cytomegalovirus exposure and HLA in healthy donors. General study points: Later analysis showed most CMV-associated TCR beta chains appearing HLA-restricted.

Remarks on this clone: Its antigen remains unidentified.

V was cut by 2 bases and J by 15 bases, with 17 bases left in between. CDR1 is SGHNT, CDR2 YENEEA, per germline. The CDR3 covers 13 residues. PCR employed 60 Vbeta and 13 Jbeta primers. TCRdb's table, derived via immunoSEQ multiplex PCR, lists solely in-frame clones and lacks some. The sample yields around 190,000 clones, roughly 84% seen once. This chain joins TRBV11-3 and TRBJ2-1, with D possibly matching TRBD2 (5 bases). Sequencing input: PBMCs. This receptor was identified in a girl aged 2 to 9 in good health and CMV-seropositive. CDR3 region: CASSLNLPGNPFF. In nucleotides, the CDR3 is TGTGCCAGCAGCTTAAACCTTCCCGGGAACCCGTTCTTC.